This TCR beta chain derives from a study of T cell changes during pregnancy in multiple sclerosis. This CDR3 has 15 amino acids. The germline gives CDR1 SGHTA, CDR2 FQGNSA. Unmatched junction bases numbered 3, after V lost 8 bases and J lost 4 bases. Sequencing used immunoSEQ multiplex PCR; TCRdb keeps in-frame clones, though not all of them. The sample consists of roughly 48,000 clones, 94% of them appearing once. This sequence was found in a female donor with multiple sclerosis, enrolled in a pregnancy study. The rearrangement uses TRBV7-2 and TRBJ2-1; 15 nucleotides agree with TRBD2. Sequencing used CD4+ T cells from peripheral blood mononuclear cells, obtained in the first trimester of pregnancy. CDR3 coding DNA: TGTGCCAGCGGGACTAGCGGGGGGTATTACAATGAGCAGTTCTTC. This gives the protein CASGTSGGYYNEQFF.